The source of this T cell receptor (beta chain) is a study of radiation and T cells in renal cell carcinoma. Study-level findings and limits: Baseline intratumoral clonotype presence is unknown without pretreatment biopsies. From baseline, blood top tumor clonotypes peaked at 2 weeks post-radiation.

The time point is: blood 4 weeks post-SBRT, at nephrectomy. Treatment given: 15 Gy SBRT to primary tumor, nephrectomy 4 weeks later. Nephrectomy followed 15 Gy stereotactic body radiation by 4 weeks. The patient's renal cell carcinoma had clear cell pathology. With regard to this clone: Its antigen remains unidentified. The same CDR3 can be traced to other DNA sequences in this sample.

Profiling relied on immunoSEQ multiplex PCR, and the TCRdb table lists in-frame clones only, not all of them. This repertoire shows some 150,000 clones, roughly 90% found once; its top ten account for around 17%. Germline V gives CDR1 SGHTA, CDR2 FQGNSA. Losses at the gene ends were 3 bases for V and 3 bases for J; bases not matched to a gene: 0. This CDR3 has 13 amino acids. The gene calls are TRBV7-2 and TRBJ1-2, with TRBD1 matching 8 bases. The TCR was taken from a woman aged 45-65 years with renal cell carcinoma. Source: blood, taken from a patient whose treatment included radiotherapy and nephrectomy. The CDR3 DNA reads TGTGCCAGCAGCTTGACAGGGGACTATGGCTACACCTTC. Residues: CASSLTGDYGYTF.